This T cell receptor (beta chain) came from a study of Graves' ophthalmopathy and Graves' hyperthyroidism. V was cut by 4 bases and J by 0 bases, with 10 bases left in between. CDR3 length: 14 amino acids. CDR1 and CDR2 (germline): ENHRY, SYGVKD. Amplification of TCR beta CDR3 regions used RNA transcripts. The workflow started with a first-round RT-PCR run with HTBI primers and then moved on to a second-round multiplex PCR. TCRdb analysed the multiplex PCR reads with MiXCR anew, one entry per CDR3 protein. The table has roughly 400,000 distinct CDR3 sequences, 18% seen once. The table lists this clonotype with many counts.

The chain employs TRBV10-3 and TRBJ2-7; D is possibly TRBD1 (6 bases). Material: peripheral blood. The receptor was isolated from a woman aged 18 to 35 with Graves' ophthalmopathy. In DNA, the CDR3 is TGTGCCATCAGTGGGGGGCCCCTCTCCTACGAGCAGTACTTC. Amino acid sequence: CAISGGPLSYEQYF.